These 12 T cell receptor beta chains originate from one sample sequenced in a study of cytomegalovirus exposure and HLA in healthy donors. The PCR employed 60 Vbeta primers together with 13 Jbeta primers. Here immunoSEQ multiplex PCR was the method, and the copy in TCRdb shows in-frame clones only, minus some. The table lists 200,000 to 250,000 clones, 75% to 90% of them singletons. The sample consisted of PBMCs. These receptors came from a woman aged 18 to 35 in good health and CMV-seronegative.

The gene calls are TRBV9 and TRBJ1-3; TRBD1 agrees at 8 bases. Germline V gene data show CDR1 as SGDLS and CDR2 as YYNGEE. The V and J ends lost 0 bases and 3 bases, in that order; junction bases with no gene match: 5. The CDR3 consists of 16 residues. Here the CDR3 DNA reads TGTGCCAGCAGCGTAGTCCCAGGGGGCTATGGAAACACCATATATTTT. This codes for CASSVVPGGYGNTIYF.

A remark on this clone: Other nucleotide sequences from this sample produce the same CDR3. The rearrangement joins TRBV18 to TRBJ2-7; D unresolved. This CDR3 contains 12 residues. Germline V gene sequence: CDR1 KGHSH, CDR2 LQKENI. Trimming shortened V by 2 bases and J by 2 bases, and 4 bases separated the two germline ends. In DNA form, the CDR3 reads TGTGCCAGCTCACCAGGAGCCTACGAGCAGTACTTC. This encodes CASSPGAYEQYF.

This clone turned up a few times. J is TRBJ2-7 and V is TRBV6-5, with a tentative D call TRBD1 (5 bases). The CDR3 has 14 amino acids. Trimming removed 5 bases at V and 7 bases at J, with 18 bases between. Germline V gives CDR1 MNHEY, CDR2 SVGAGI. The CDR3 nucleotides read TGTGCCAGCAGTCGCAGGGTCCCCGCCGGTGAGCAGTACTTC. Its translation: CASSRRVPAGEQYF.

The V call is TRBV6-5, the J call TRBJ1-4, with unresolved D. V was pared by 4 bases and J by 7 bases, with 16 bases between. CDR3 size: 15 residues. CDR1 and CDR2 from the germline V gene are MNHEY and SVGAGI. The CDR3 DNA reads TGTGCCAGCAGTTCCTGGGCCCCGGCGGGTGAAAAACTGTTTTTT. This gives the protein CASSSWAPAGEKLFF.

This clone was seen only once. This sequence joins TRBV7-9 and TRBJ2-3; D perhaps matches TRBD2 (6 bases). The CDR3 runs to 14 residues. The germline gives CDR1 SEHNR, CDR2 FQNEAQ (reference sequence). The V and J ends lost 6 bases and 2 bases respectively, with 12 bases between them. In nucleotides, the CDR3 is TGTGCCAGCAGGCCGGGACTGAACACAGATACGCAGTATTTT. Protein sequence: CASRPGLNTDTQYF.

This clone turned up a few times. V gene TRBV6-5 combines with J gene TRBJ2-7, with a weak D call TRBD1 (6 bases). The germline V gene has CDR1 MNHEY and CDR2 SVGAGI. The ends were cut back, 6 bases at V and 3 bases at J, with 15 bases in the middle. CDR3 length: 14 residues. Written as DNA, the CDR3 is TGTGCCAGCAGAATCAGGGGTAAGTGCTACGAGCAGTACTTC. Encoded protein: CASRIRGKCYEQYF.

The chain recombines TRBV6-5 with TRBJ1-5; D gene unclear. The CDR3 runs 13 residues. Per germline, CDR1 MNHEY and CDR2 SVGAGI. Trimming left V 0 bases short and J 10 bases short, with 10 bases between. Here the CDR3 reads CASSYSARSPQHF. As DNA, the CDR3 is TGTGCCAGCAGTTACTCAGCACGTTCACCCCAGCATTTT.

The V gene is TRBV9, the J gene TRBJ2-5, with a tentative D call TRBD2 (5 bases). Trimming removed 5 bases from V and 2 bases from J, with 16 bases in between. The CDR3 length is 15 residues. The V gene's germline CDR1 is SGDLS and CDR2 YYNGEE. The CDR3 loop is CASRIGSGGQETQYF. In nucleotides, the CDR3 is TGTGCCAGCAGGATCGGGTCCGGCGGGCAAGAGACCCAGTACTTC. Variable domain in full (rest from reference TRBV9 and TRBJ2-5): DSGVTQTPKHLITATGQRVTLRCSPRSGDLSVYWYQQSLDQGLQFLIQYYNGEERAKGNILERFSAQQFPDLHSELNLSSLELGDSALYFCASRIGSGGQETQYFGPGTRLLVL.

CDR3 sequence reads: CASGMTSGPYTDTQYF. CDR3 in DNA: TGTGCCAGCGGCATGACTAGCGGGCCTTACACAGATACGCAGTATTTT. This chain connects TRBV5-4 to TRBJ2-3, with 10 bases that match TRBD2. There are 16 residues in the CDR3. Looked up from germline, CDR1 is SGHNT and CDR2 is YYREEE (reference sequence). V was clipped by 7 bases and J by 2 bases; unmatched bases: 10.

The chain joins TRBV5-6 to TRBJ2-5, with D tentatively TRBD2 (6 bases). Deletions cut 4 bases from V and 0 bases from J, with 13 bases between. CDR3 length equals 15 residues. CDR1 SGHDT and CDR2 YYEEEE come from the germline V gene. The CDR3 DNA is TGTGCCAGCAGCCTACCGACTAGTTACCAAGAGACCCAGTACTTC. This encodes CASSLPTSYQETQYF. Looking up the rest from reference TRBV5-6 and TRBJ2-5 gives the full variable domain: DAGVTQSPTHLIKTRGQQVTLRCSPKSGHDTVSWYQQALGQGPQFIFQYYEEEERQRGNFPDRFSGHQFPNYSSELNVNALLLGDSALYLCASSLPTSYQETQYFGPGTRLLVL.

V usage is TRBV14 and J usage is TRBJ1-1; 8 bases are shared with TRBD1. Per germline, CDR1 SGHDN and CDR2 FVKESK. J lost 4 bases, V lost 3 bases, and 10 bases had no gene match. The CDR3 runs 16 residues. In DNA, the CDR3 is TGTGCCAGCAGCCATCTGGAGACAGGGGATGGCACTGAAGCTTTCTTT. Its protein is CASSHLETGDGTEAFF.

The chain joins TRBV7-3 to TRBJ2-1; 8 bases match TRBD1. Unmatched junction bases numbered 10, after V lost 5 bases and J lost 4 bases. Germline CDR1 SGHTA, CDR2 FQGTGA. The CDR3 length is 16 residues. CDR3 sequence reads: CASSPSWTGKYNEQFF. The CDR3 coding sequence is TGTGCCAGCAGCCCTTCATGGACAGGGAAATACAATGAGCAGTTCTTC.